The entry below gives a single T cell receptor (beta chain) sequence along with its context. The study ran its PCR with 60 Vbeta and 13 Jbeta primers. Clones were sequenced by immunoSEQ multiplex PCR, and TCRdb holds only the in-frame ones, with some missing. This sample has 60,000 to 75,000 clones, with 74% found just once. The sample comes from a study of cytomegalovirus exposure and HLA in healthy donors. The ends lost 7 bases at V and 2 bases at J; junction bases unmatched: 3. CDR1 and CDR2 (germline): SGDLS, YYNGEE. This CDR3 comprises 13 residues. Sequenced material: PBMCs. This chain connects TRBV9 to TRBJ1-2, with 9 bases that match TRBD1. The clonotype originates from a woman aged 55-70 years in good health and CMV-seropositive. The CDR3 is CASSGTGNYGYTF. CDR3 in DNA: TGTGCCAGCTCAGGGACAGGGAACTATGGCTACACCTTC.